Included here is one TCR beta chain sequence, with context. These data are taken from a study of T cells in tumors after PD-1 blockade. On the study more broadly: During anti-PD-1 treatment, some patients continued daily vismodegib 150 mg.

This CDR3 region has 14 residues. Trimming removed 3 bases at V and 3 bases at J, with 12 bases between. The germline CDR1 and CDR2 sequences are MDHEN and SYDVKM. Profiled with immunoSEQ multiplex PCR; TCRdb holds only in-frame clones, not every one. The data contain around 34,000 clones, 73% of them singletons. The sample here was PBMCs, taken after anti-PD-1 treatment. The source is a human donor with basal cell carcinoma. The rearrangement uses TRBV28 and TRBJ2-7; D perhaps matches TRBD2 (6 bases). CDR3 DNA sequence: TGTGCCAGCAGTTTGGAGGGTCGATTCTACGAGCAGTACTTC. Translated: CASSLEGRFYEQYF.